This TCR beta chain was captured in a study of T cell repertoires in cytomegalovirus infection. Study-wide context: Indications of both CMV infection and matching HLA type were provided by public TCR beta signatures.

General observations from the study: What dominated the ex vivo response were HLA-C-restricted CMV-specific TCR beta clonotypes.

CDR1 is SGHAT, CDR2 FQNNGV, per germline. V was clipped by 6 bases and J by 3 bases, with 11 bases between them. The CDR3 consists of 14 residues. TCRdb independently ran MiXCR on the reads; one entry per CDR3 protein. In the table there are around 290,000 distinct CDR3 sequences, roughly 23% of which are singletons. This clonotype was detected many times. The target antigen is unknown. The clonotype originates from a human donor in good health (CMV status not recorded). Some clones in this sample may be carry-over from other donors' samples. Sample: PBMCs. This chain links TRBV11-2 with TRBJ1-4; the D gene is possibly TRBD1 (5 bases). The CDR3 sequence: CASRGTWANEKLFF. The CDR3 DNA sequence: TGTGCCAGCAGGGGGACTTGGGCTAATGAAAAACTGTTTTTT.